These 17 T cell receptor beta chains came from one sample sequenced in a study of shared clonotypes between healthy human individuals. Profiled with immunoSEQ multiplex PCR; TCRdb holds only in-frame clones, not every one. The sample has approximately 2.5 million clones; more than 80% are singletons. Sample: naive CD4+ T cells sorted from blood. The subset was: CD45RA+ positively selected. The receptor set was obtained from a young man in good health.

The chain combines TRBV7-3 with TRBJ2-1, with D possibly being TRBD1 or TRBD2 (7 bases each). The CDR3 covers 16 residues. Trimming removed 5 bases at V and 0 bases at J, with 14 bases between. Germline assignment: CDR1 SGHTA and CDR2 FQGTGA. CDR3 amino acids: CASSPSGGVSYNEQFF. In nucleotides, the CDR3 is TGTGCCAGCAGCCCCTCAGGGGGGGTCTCCTACAATGAGCAGTTCTTC.

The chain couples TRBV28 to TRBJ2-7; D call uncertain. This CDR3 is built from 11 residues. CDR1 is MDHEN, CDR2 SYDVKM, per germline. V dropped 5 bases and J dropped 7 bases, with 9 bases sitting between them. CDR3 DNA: TGTGCCAGCAGTAAGAGCTATGAGCAGTACTTC. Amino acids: CASSKSYEQYF.

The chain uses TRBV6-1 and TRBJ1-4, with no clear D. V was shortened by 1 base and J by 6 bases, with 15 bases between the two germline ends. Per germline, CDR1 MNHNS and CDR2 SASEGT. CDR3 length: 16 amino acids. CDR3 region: CASSEVYRRADEKLFF. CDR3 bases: TGTGCCAGCAGTGAAGTCTATAGGAGGGCGGATGAAAAACTGTTTTTT.

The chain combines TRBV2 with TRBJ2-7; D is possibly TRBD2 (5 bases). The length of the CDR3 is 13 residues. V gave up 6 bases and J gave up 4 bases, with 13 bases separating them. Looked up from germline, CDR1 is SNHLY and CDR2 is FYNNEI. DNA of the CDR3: TGTGCCAGCAGACCGTCCGGGGTGTACGAGCAGTACTTC. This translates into CASRPSGVYEQYF.

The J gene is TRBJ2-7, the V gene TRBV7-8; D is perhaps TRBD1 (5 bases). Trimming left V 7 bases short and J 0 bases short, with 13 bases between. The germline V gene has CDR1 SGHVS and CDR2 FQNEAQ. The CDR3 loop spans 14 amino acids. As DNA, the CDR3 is TGTGCCAGCAAAAGCCAGGGTCTCTCCTACGAGCAGTACTTC. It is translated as CASKSQGLSYEQYF.

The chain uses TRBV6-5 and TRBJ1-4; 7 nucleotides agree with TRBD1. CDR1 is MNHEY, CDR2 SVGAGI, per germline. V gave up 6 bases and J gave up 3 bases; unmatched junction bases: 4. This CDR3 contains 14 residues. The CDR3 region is CASRRDSSNEKLFF. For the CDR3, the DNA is TGTGCCAGCAGACGGGACAGTTCTAATGAAAAACTGTTTTTT.

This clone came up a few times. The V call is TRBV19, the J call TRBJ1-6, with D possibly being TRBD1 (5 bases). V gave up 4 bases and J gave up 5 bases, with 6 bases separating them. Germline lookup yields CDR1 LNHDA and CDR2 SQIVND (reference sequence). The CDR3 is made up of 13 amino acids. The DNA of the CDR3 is TGTGCCAGTAGTACGACAGATAATTCACCCCTCCACTTT. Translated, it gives CASSTTDNSPLHF.

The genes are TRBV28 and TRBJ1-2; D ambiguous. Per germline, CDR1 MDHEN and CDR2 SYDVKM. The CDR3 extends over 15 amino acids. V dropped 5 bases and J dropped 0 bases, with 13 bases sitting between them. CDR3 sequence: CASSQLSSANYGYTF. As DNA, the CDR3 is TGTGCCAGCAGTCAGTTGTCGAGTGCTAACTATGGCTACACCTTC.

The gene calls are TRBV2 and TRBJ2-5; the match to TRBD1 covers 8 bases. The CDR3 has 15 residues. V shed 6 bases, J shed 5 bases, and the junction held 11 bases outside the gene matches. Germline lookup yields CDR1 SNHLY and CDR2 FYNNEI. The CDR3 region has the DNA TGTGCCAGCAGGGATCAGGGGGCGCCTCTGGAGACCCAGTACTTC. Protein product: CASRDQGAPLETQYF.

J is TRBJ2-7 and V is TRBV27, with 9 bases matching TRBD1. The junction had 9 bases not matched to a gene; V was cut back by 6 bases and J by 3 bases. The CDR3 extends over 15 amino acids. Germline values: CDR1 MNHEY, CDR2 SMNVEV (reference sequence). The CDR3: CASRETGTGIYEQYF. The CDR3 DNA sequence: TGTGCCAGCAGGGAAACCGGGACAGGGATCTACGAGCAGTACTTC.

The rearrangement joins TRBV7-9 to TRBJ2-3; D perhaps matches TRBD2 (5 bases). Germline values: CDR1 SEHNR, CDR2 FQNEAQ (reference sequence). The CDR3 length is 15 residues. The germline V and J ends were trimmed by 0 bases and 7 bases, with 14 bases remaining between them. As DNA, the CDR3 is TGTGCCAGCAGCTTAGCGGGGATAGCGCAATATACGCAGTATTTT. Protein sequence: CASSLAGIAQYTQYF.

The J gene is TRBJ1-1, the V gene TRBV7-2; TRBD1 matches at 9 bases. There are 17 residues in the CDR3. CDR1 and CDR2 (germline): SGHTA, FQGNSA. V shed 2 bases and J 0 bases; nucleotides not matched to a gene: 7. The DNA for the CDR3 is TGTGCCAGCAGCTTACGGCCCGGGACAGGGATGAACACTGAAGCTTTCTTT. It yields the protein CASSLRPGTGMNTEAFF.

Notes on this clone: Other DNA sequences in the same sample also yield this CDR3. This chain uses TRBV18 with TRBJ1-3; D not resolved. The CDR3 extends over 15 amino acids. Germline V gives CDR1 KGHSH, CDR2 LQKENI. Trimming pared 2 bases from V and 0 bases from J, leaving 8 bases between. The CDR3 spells CASSPYGSSGNTIYF. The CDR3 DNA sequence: TGTGCCAGCTCACCATACGGGAGCTCTGGAAACACCATATATTTT.

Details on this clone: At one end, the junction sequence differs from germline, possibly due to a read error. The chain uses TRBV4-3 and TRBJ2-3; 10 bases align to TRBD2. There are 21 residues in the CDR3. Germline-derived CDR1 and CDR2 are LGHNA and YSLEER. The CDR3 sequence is CASSQEGPSGRAVGRTDTRYF. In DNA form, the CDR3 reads TGCGCCAGCAGCCAAGAAGGGCCCAGCGGGAGGGCCGTCGGTCGAACAGATACGCGGTATTTT.

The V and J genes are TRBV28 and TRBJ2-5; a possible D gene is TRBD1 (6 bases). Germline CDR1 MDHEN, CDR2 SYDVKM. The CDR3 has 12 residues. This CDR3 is CAHGQLQETQYF. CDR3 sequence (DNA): TGTGCTCACGGACAGCTCCAAGAGACCCAGTACTTC.

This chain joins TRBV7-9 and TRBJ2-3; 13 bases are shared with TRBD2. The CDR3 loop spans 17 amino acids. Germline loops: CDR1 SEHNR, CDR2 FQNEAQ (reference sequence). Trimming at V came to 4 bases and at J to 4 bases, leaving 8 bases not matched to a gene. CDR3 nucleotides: TGTGCCAGCAGCTGGGGACTAGCGGGATTTGTGGCAGATACGCAGTATTTT. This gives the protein CASSWGLAGFVADTQYF. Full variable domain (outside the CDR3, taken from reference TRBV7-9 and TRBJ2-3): DTGVSQNPRHKITKRGQNVTFRCDPISEHNRLYWYRQTLGQGPEFLTYFQNEAQLEKSRLLSDRFSAERPKGSFSTLEIQRTEQGDSAMYLCASSWGLAGFVADTQYFGPGTRLTVL.

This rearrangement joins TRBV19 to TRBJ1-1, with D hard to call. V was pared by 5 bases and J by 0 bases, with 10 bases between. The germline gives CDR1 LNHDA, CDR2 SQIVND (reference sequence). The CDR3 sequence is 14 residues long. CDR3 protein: CASSAEAVNTEAFF. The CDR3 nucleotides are TGTGCCAGTAGTGCAGAGGCGGTGAACACTGAAGCTTTCTTT. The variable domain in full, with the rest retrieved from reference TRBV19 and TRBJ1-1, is DGGITQSPKYLFRKEGQNVTLSCEQNLNHDAMYWYRQDPGQGLRLIYYSQIVNDFQKGDIAEGYSVSREKKESFPLTVTSAQKNPTAFYLCASSAEAVNTEAFFGQGTRLTVV.